The clone carrying this T cell receptor (beta chain) appeared a few times. Its antigen is unidentified. PCR employed 60 Vbeta and 13 Jbeta primers. Generated by immunoSEQ multiplex PCR, the TCRdb table keeps only in-frame clones and is missing some. This table holds nearly 110,000 clones, roughly 80% found once. This specimen belongs to a study of cytomegalovirus exposure and HLA in healthy donors. Findings and limits, study-wide: Within the data, a cluster of highly shared sequence variants was likely a sequencing artifact.

V shed 4 bases, J shed 7 bases, and the junction held 6 bases outside the gene matches. There are 14 residues in the CDR3. Germline V lookup: CDR1 SNHLY, CDR2 FYNNEI. Material: PBMCs. The chain joins TRBV2 to TRBJ1-2, with 10 positions matching TRBD1. This clonotype was sampled from a man in his forties in good health and CMV-seronegative. The CDR3 sequence is CASSVGTGAGGYTF. CDR3 DNA sequence: TGTGCCAGCAGTGTGGGGACAGGGGCTGGTGGCTACACCTTC.